This TCR beta chain derives from a study of blood T cell repertoires in COVID-19. About the research overall: The cDNA or gDNA used as material had been derived from T cells, B-cell-depleted T cells, or PBMCs.

Source study methods: By means of reference gene primer amplification, nucleated cell counts were estimated. Clones were sequenced by immunoSEQ multiplex PCR, and TCRdb holds only the in-frame ones, with some missing. D and trimming come from the DNA, and the V and J calls and clone size come from that table. Among a few hundred thousand clones, approximately 84% were seen once, and the ten largest hold just under 3%. Trimming removed 4 bases at V and 3 bases at J, with 9 bases between. The CDR3 is 13 residues long. In germline, CDR1 is MGHRA, CDR2 YSYEKL. A single count supports this clone. Recruitment covered roughly 22 US areas and drew participants whose ages spanned roughly 18 to 95 years. Clinical histories supplied by participants themselves formed the basis of cohort assignment.

This chain joins TRBV4-1 and TRBJ1-2; D gene ambiguous. This receptor was taken from a woman aged 25 to 39 who had recovered from COVID-19. The sample taken for sequencing was PBMCs or T cells enriched from blood (not recorded which). CDR3 sequence: CASSPTPDYGYTF. In DNA, the CDR3 is TGCGCCAGCAGCCCTACCCCCGACTATGGCTACACCTTC.